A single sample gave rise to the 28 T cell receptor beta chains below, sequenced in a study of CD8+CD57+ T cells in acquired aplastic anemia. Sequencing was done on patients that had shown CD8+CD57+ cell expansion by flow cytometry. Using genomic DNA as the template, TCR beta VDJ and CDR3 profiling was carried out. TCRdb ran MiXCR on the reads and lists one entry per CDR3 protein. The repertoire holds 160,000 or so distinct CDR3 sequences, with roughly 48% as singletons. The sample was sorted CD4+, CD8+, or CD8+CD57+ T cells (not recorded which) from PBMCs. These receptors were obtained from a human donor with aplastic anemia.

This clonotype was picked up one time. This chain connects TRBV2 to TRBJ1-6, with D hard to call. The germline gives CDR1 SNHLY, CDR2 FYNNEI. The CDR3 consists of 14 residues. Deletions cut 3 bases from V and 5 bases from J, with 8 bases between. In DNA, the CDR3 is TGTGCCAGCAGTGATCTGCAGGATAATTCACCCCTCCACTTT. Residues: CASSDLQDNSPLHF.

CDR3 residues: CASSLIRGQGTDTQYF. The CDR3 DNA follows: TGTGCCAGCAGCCTGATAAGGGGACAGGGGACAGATACGCAGTATTTT. This chain links TRBV4-2 with TRBJ2-3, with 10 nucleotides matching TRBD1. Germline CDR1 LGHNA, CDR2 YNFKEQ. CDR3 length equals 16 residues. V trimming: 4 bases; J trimming: 3 bases; junction bases outside the gene matches: 7.

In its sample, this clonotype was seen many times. The CDR3 nucleotides are TGTGCCAGCAGCCAAGCGGGGGAGCAGTTCTTC. Translation: CASSQAGEQFF. The J gene is TRBJ2-1, the V gene TRBV3-1; D might be TRBD2 (5 bases). Deletions cut 1 base from V and 10 bases from J, with 5 bases between. Germline CDR1 reads LGHDT; CDR2 reads YNNKEL (reference sequence). There are 11 residues in the CDR3.

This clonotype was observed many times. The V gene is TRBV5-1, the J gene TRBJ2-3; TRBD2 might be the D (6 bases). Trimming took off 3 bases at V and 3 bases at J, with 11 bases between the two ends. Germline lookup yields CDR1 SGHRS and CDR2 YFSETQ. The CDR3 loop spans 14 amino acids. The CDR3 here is CASSSGEVTDTQYF. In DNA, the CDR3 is TGCGCCAGCAGCTCCGGGGAGGTAACAGATACGCAGTATTTT.

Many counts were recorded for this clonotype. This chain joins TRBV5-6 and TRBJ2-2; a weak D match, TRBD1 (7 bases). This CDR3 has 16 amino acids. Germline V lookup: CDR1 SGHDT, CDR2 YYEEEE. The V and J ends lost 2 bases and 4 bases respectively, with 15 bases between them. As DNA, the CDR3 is TGTGCCAGCAGCTTAGGAGGGACAGTCCTCACCGGGGAGCTGTTTTTT. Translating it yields CASSLGGTVLTGELFF.

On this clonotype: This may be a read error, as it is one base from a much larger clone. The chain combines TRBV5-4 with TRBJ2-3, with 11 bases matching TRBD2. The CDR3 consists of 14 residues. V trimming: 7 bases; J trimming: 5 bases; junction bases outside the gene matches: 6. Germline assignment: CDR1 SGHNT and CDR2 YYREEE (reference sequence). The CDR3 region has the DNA TGTGCCAGCGGTCGTAGCGGGGGGGAAGATACGCAGTATTTT. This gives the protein CASGRSGGEDTQYF.

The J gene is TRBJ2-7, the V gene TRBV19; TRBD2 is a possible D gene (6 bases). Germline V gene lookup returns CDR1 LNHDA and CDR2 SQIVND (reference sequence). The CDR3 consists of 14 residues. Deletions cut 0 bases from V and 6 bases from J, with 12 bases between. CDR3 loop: CASSIDLLGGEQYF. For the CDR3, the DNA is TGTGCCAGTAGTATAGACCTACTGGGGGGCGAGCAGTACTTC.

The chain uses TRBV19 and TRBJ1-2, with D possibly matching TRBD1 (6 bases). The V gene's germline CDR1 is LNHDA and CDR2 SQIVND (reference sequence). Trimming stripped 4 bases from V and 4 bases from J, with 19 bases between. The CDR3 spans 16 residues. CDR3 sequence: CASSTLDSRFSYGYTF. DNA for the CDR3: TGTGCCAGTAGTACCCTGGACAGCCGTTTCTCCTATGGCTACACCTTC.

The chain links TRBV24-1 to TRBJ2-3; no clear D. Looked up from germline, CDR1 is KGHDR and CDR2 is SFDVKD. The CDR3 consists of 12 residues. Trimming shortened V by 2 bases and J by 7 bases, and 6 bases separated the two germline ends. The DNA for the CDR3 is TGTGCCACCAGTGATTCAAAACATACGCAGTATTTT. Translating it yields CATSDSKHTQYF.

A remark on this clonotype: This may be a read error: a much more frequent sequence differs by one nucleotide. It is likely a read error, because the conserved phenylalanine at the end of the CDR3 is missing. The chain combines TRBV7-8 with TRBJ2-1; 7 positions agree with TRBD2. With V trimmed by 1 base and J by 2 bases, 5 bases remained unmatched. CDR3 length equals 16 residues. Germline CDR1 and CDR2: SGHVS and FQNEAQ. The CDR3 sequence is CASSLGVRGTYNEQFL. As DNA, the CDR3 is TGTGCCAGCAGCTTAGGGGTGCGGGGGACCTACAATGAGCAGTTCCTC.

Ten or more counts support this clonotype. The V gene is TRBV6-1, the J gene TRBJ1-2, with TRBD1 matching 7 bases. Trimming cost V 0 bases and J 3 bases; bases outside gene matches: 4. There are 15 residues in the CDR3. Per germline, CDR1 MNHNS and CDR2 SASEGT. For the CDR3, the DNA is TGTGCCAGCAGTGAAGCGGCCAGGGGGGACTATGGCTACACCTTC. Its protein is CASSEAARGDYGYTF.

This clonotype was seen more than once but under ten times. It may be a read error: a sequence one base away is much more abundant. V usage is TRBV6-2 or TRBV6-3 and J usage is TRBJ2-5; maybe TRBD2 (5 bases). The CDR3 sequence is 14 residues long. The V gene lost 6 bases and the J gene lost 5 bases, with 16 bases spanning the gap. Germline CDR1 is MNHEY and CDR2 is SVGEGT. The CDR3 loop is CASRLTEGGETQYF. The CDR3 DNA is TGTGCCAGCAGATTAACAGAGGGCGGGGAGACCCAGTACTTC.

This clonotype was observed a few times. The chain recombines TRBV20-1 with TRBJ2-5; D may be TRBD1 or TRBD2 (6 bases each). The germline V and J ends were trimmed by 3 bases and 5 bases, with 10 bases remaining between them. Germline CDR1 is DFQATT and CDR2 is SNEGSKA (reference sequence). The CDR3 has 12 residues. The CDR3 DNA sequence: TGCAGTGCTAGCCGGGGGCATGAGACCCAGTACTTC. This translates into CSASRGHETQYF.

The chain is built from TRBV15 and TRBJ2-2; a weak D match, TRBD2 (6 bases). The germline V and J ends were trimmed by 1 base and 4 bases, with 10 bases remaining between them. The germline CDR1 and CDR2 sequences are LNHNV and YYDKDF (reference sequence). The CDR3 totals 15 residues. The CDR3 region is CATSRGLGGTGELFF. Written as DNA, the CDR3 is TGTGCCACCAGCAGAGGACTAGGAGGCACCGGGGAGCTGTTTTTT.

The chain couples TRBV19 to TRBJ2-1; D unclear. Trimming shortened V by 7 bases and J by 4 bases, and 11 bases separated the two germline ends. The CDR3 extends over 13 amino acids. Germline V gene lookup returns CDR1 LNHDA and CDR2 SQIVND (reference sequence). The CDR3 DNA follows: TGTGCCAGTAACCAGGACGGTTACAATGAGCAGTTCTTC. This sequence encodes CASNQDGYNEQFF.

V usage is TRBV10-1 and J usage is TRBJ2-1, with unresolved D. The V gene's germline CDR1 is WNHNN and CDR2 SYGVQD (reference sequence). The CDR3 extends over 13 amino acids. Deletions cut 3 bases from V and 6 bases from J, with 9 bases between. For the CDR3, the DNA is TGCGCCAGCAGTGACCCGGCGCTCAATGAGCAGTTCTTC. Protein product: CASSDPALNEQFF.

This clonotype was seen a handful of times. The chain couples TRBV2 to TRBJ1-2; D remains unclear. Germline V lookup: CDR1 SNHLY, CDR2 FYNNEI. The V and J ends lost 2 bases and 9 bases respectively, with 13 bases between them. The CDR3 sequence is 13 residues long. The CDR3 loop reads CASSERQSQSYTF. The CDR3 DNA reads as TGTGCCAGCAGTGAACGACAATCCCAGAGCTACACCTTC.

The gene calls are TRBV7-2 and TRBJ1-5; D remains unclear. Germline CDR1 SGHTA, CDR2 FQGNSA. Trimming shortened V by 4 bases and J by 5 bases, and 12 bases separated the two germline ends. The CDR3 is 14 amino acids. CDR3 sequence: CASSSGSSDQPQHF. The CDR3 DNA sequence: TGTGCCAGCAGCTCTGGGTCCTCGGATCAGCCCCAGCATTTT.

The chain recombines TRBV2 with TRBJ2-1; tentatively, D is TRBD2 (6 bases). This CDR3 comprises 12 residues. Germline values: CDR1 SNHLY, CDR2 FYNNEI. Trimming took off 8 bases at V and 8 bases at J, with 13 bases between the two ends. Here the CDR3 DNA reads TGTGCCAGCTTAGCGGACTCGGATGAGCAGTTCTTC. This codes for CASLADSDEQFF.

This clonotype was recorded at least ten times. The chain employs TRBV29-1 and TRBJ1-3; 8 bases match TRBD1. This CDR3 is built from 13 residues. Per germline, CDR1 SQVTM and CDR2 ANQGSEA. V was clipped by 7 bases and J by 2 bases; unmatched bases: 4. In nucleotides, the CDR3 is TGCAGCGCCAGGACAGGGCCTGGAAACACCATATATTTT. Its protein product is CSARTGPGNTIYF.

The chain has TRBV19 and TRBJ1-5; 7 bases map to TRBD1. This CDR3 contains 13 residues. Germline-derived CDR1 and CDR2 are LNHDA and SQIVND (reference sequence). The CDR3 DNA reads TGTGCTGAAGCGACAGGGACCAATCAGCCCCAGCATTTT. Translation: CAEATGTNQPQHF.

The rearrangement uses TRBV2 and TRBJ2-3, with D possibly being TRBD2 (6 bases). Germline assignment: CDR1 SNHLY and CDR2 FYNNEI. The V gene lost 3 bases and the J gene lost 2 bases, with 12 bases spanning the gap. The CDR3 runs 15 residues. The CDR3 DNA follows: TGTGCCAGCAGTGATGCTAGCGACCCCACAGATACGCAGTATTTT. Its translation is CASSDASDPTDTQYF.

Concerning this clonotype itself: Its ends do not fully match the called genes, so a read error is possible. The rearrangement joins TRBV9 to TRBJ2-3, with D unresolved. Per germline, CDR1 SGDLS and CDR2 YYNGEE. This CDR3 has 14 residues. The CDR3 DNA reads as TGTGTCAGCAGCGTAGGTCCAGCATCGGATACGCAGTATTTT. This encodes CVSSVGPASDTQYF.

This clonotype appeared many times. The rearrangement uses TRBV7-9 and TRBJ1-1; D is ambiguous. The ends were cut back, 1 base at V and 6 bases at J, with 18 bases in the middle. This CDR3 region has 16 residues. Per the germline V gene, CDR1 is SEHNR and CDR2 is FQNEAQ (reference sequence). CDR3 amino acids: CASSLDPKRSPPEAFF. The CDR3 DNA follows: TGTGCCAGCAGCTTAGACCCAAAAAGATCCCCGCCTGAAGCTTTCTTT. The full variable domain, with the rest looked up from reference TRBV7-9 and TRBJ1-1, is DTGVSQNPRHKITKRGQNVTFRCDPISEHNRLYWYRQTLGQGPEFLTYFQNEAQLEKSRLLSDRFSAERPKGSFSTLEIQRTEQGDSAMYLCASSLDPKRSPPEAFFGQGTRLTVV.

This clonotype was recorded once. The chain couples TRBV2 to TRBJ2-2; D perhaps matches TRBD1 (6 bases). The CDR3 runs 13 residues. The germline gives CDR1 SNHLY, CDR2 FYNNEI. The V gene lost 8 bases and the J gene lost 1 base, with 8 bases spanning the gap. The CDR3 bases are TGTGCCAGCCTGGGACAGAACACCGGGGAGCTGTTTTTT. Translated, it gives CASLGQNTGELFF. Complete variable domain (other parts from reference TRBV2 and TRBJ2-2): EPEVTQTPSHQVTQMGQEVILRCVPISNHLYFYWYRQILGQKVEFLVSFYNNEISEKSEIFDDQFSVERPDGSNFTLKIRSTKLEDSAMYFCASLGQNTGELFFGEGSRLTVL.

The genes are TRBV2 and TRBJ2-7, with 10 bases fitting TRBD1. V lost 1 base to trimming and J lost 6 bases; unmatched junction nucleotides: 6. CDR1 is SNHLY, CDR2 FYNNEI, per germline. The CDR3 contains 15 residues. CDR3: CASSEGTGGGGEQYF. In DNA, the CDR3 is TGTGCCAGCAGTGAAGGGACAGGGGGGGGAGGCGAGCAGTACTTC.

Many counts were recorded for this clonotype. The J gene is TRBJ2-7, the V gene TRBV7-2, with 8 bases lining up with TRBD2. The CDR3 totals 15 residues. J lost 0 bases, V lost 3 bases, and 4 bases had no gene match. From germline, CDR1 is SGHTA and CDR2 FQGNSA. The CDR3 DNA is TGTGCCAGCAGCTTCCAGCGGGGGACCTCCTACGAGCAGTACTTC. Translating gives CASSFQRGTSYEQYF. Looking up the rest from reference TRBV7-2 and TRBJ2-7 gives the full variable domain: GAGVSQSPSNKVTEKGKDVELRCDPISGHTALYWYRQSLGQGLEFLIYFQGNSAPDKSGLPSDRFSAERTGGSVSTLTIQRTQQEDSAVYLCASSFQRGTSYEQYFGPGTRLTVT.

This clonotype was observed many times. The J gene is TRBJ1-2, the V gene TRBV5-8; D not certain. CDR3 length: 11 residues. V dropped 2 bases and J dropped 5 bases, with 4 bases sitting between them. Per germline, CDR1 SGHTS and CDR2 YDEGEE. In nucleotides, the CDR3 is TGTGCCAGCAGCTTTGTGTATGGCTACACCTTC. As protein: CASSFVYGYTF.